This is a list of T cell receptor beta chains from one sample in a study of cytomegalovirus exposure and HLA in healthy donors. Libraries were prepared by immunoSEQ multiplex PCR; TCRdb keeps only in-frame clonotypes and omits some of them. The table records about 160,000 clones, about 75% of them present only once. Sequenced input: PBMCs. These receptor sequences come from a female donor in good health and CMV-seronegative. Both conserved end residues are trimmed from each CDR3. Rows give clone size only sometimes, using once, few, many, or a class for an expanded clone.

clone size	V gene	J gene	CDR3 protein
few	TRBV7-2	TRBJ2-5	ASSETDRGRSETQY
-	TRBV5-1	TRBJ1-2	ASSFDRLNYGYT
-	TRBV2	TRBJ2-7	ASSEFRYEQY
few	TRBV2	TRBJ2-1	ASTLNNEQF
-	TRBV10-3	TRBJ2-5	AAGDLQETQY
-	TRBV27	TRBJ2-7	ASSFRGQYEQY
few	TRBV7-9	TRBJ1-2	ASSSGQGRGYT
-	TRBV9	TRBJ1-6	ASRRMGQDNSPLH
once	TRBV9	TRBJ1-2	ASSALSDRVYYGYT
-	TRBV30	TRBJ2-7	AWGARQGAGEQY
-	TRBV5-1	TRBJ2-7	ASSSGTYLLEQY
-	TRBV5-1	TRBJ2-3	ASSKGQSTDTQY
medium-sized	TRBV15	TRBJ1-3	ATSASPGQLGGNTIY
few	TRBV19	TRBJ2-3	ASSIGGGVTDTQY
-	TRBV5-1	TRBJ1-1	ASSLEGVTEAF
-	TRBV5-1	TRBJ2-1	ASSFGGGAYNEQF
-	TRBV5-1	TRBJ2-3	ASSLEAGGPDTQY
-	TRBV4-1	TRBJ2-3	ASSLGTGTDTQY
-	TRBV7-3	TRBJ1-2	ASSPLPGQGARGYT
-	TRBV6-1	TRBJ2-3	ASSSTGVRTDTQY
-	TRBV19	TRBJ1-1	ASSIDGDRAVNTEAF
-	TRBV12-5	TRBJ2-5	ASGLSGGETQY
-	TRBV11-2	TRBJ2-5	ASSLYRESRQETQY
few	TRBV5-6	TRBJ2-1	ASSRLAVTYNEQF
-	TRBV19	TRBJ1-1	ASSARGGLGATEAF
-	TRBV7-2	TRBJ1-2	ASSSQTGTYGYT
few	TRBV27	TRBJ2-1	ASSSYSYNEQF
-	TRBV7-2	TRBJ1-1	ASSRRRGNTEAF
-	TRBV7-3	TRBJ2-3	ASSPGTALITDTQY
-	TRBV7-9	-	ASSLDGGSYEQY
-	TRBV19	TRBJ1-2	ASGDRGIQHSGYT
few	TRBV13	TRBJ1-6	ASSPTGGNIPLH
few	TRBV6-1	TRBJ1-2	ASRGGSARGYGYT
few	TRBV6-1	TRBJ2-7	ASREIHEQY
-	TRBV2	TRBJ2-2	ASKWRLAGGAGTGELF
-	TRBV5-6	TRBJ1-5	ASSSSRQGRNQPQH
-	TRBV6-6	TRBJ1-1	ASSEGGLNTEAF
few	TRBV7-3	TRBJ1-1	ASSSLSPNRDTEAF
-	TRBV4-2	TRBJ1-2	ASSQGDRSAGYT
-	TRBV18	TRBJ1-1	ASSPLGRQGAMNTEAF